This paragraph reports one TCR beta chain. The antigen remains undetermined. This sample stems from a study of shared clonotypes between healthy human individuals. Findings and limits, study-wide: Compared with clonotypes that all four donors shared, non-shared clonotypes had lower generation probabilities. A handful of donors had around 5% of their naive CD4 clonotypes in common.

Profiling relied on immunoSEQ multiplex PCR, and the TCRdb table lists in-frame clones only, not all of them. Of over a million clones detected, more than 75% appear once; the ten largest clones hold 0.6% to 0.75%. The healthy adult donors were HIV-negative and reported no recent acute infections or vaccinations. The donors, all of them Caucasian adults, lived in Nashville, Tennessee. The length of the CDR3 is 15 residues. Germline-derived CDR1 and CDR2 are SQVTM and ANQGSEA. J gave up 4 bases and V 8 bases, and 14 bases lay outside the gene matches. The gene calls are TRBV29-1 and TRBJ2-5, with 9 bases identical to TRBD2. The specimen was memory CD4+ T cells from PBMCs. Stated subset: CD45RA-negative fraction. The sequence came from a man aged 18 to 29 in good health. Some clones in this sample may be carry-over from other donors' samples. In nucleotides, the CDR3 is TGCAGCTTCCTCGTAGCGGGAGTGGGGCTAGAGACCCAGTACTTC. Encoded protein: CSFLVAGVGLETQYF.